The 9 T cell receptor beta chains below were found in one sample sequenced in a study of T cells after yellow fever vaccination. TCRdb passed the 5' RACE reads through MiXCR, listing each CDR3 protein once. The sample has fewer than 85,000 distinct CDR3 sequences, 7.5% to 8% seen once; the top ten hold around 45%. This material consisted of CD8+ T cells sorted from PBMCs, taken on the day of the yellow fever booster vaccination. The origin of the receptors is a man aged 25 to 40 who received the YFV17D yellow fever vaccine.

The chain links TRBV24-1 to TRBJ2-7; 9 nucleotides match TRBD1. This CDR3 contains 15 residues. Germline CDR1 and CDR2: KGHDR and SFDVKD. The V and J ends lost 2 bases and 6 bases, in that order; junction bases with no gene match: 7. The CDR3 region has the DNA TGTGCCACCAGTGATTCCCGGGACAGGGCGGGCGAGCAGTACTTC. This codes for CATSDSRDRAGEQYF.

This clonotype appeared a few times. V and J are TRBV23-1 and TRBJ2-7; D remains unclear. TRBV23-1 is an ORF for which the function is uncertain. This CDR3 comprises 14 residues. Trimming cost V 1 base and J 0 bases, with 7 bases left between them. Here the CDR3 DNA reads TGCGCCAGCAGTCAATACTGTAGCTCCTACGAGCAGTACTTC. It is translated as CASSQYCSSYEQYF.

This clonotype was found many times. The genes are TRBV10-3 and TRBJ2-7; 15 bases are shared with TRBD2. CDR1 and CDR2 (germline): ENHRY, SYGVKD. The V gene end was trimmed by 2 bases and the J gene end by 1 base; junction bases not matched to a gene: 6. The CDR3 has 18 residues. The CDR3 nucleotides read TGTGCCATCAGTGAGGGAGGGACTAGCGGGAGGTATTCCTACGAGCAGTACTTC. As protein: CAISEGGTSGRYSYEQYF.

The table lists this clonotype with a few counts. V gene TRBV12-3 or TRBV12-4 combines with J gene TRBJ1-2, with 9 bases identical to TRBD1. With V trimmed by 2 bases and J by 6 bases, 13 bases remained unmatched. The CDR3 runs 17 residues. The DNA for the CDR3 is TGTGCCAGCAGTTTAACCGGGACAGGGTCCCTGCAGAATGGCTACACCTTC. Protein sequence: CASSLTGTGSLQNGYTF.

This clonotype has a handful of counts. This chain connects TRBV6-2 or TRBV6-3 to TRBJ2-5, with TRBD2 matching over 9 bases. The CDR3 is 18 amino acids. The J segment lost 4 bases and the V segment lost 0 bases, leaving 12 bases of the junction unmatched. Germline assignment: CDR1 MNHEY and CDR2 SVGEGT. The CDR3 region has the DNA TGTGCCAGCAGTTACTCGATCCTAGCGGGAAGTTCCGCAGAGACCCAGTACTTC. Translation: CASSYSILAGSSAETQYF.

This clonotype was seen more than once but under ten times. This CDR3 is CASSPLVTGGTNTEAFF. The CDR3 DNA sequence: TGTGCCAGCAGCCCCCTGGTCACGGGGGGGACGAACACTGAAGCTTTCTTT. The rearrangement links TRBV7-6 to TRBJ1-1; possible D gene TRBD1, 5 bases. The CDR3 loop spans 17 amino acids. Per germline, CDR1 SGHVS and CDR2 FNYEAQ. Trimming took off 5 bases at V and 1 base at J, with 20 bases between the two ends.

This clonotype occurred a few times. The chain joins TRBV7-9 to TRBJ1-1; the D is unclear. This CDR3 contains 12 residues. Trimming took 5 bases from V and 2 from J, leaving 6 bases between them. The germline gives CDR1 SEHNR, CDR2 FQNEAQ (reference sequence). CDR3: CASSPPNTEAFF. In nucleotides, the CDR3 is TGTGCCAGCAGCCCCCCCAACACTGAAGCTTTCTTT.

This clonotype was seen repeatedly, ten times or more. J is TRBJ2-7 and V is TRBV7-6; either TRBD1 or TRBD2 may supply D (5 bases each). The V gene lost 5 bases and the J gene lost 6 bases, with 8 bases spanning the gap. The CDR3 has 11 residues. Germline V lookup: CDR1 SGHVS, CDR2 FNYEAQ. CDR3 DNA: TGTGCCAGCAGCCCCGGGGCCGAGCAGTACTTC. This codes for CASSPGAEQYF.

This clonotype was observed a handful of times. DNA of the CDR3: TGTGCCAGCACCCTCACGGACAATGAGCAGTTCTTC. Translating gives CASTLTDNEQFF. The rearrangement uses TRBV5-6 and TRBJ2-1; D gene uncertain. The CDR3 runs to 12 residues. Germline V gives CDR1 SGHDT, CDR2 YYEEEE. V dropped 6 bases and J dropped 5 bases, with 9 bases sitting between them.